These 6 T cell receptor beta chains share one sample of origin, sequenced in a study of shared clonotypes between healthy human individuals. TCRdb keeps only in-frame clones here, not all; method: immunoSEQ multiplex PCR. The profile covers over 800,000 clones, with 80% to 95% appearing a single time and around 24% taken by the ten largest. Naive CD8 cells lacked CD45RO and underwent positive selection for CCR7, leaving out terminally differentiated effector memory CD45RA+ cells. The sample taken for sequencing was naive CD8+ T cells sorted from blood. The receptors stem from a man in his thirties or forties in good health.

V usage is TRBV18 and J usage is TRBJ2-1; 10 nucleotides align to TRBD1. The CDR3 runs 15 residues. V dropped 3 bases and J dropped 5; count of bases not matched to a gene: 4. Germline CDR1 KGHSH, CDR2 LQKENI. DNA for the CDR3: TGTGCCAGCTCACCGACAGGGGGCCTTGACAATGAGCAGTTCTTC. This encodes CASSPTGGLDNEQFF.

The chain has TRBV4-1 and TRBJ2-1; D gene unclear. CDR1 MGHRA and CDR2 YSYEKL come from the germline V gene. Trimming cost V 0 bases and J 9 bases, with 6 bases left between them. This CDR3 has 12 residues. The CDR3 DNA reads TGCGCCAGCAGCCAAGAGGCCCCTGAGCAGTTCTTC. Protein: CASSQEAPEQFF.

This chain joins TRBV28 and TRBJ1-1; no clear D. The CDR3 sequence is 13 residues long. Per the germline V gene, CDR1 is MDHEN and CDR2 is SYDVKM. Between the trimmed V and J ends, which lost 1 base and 1 base, there was a span of 4 bases. This CDR3 is CASSLFENTEAFF. In DNA, the CDR3 is TGTGCCAGCAGTTTATTCGAGAACACTGAAGCTTTCTTT.

V gene TRBV27 combines with J gene TRBJ2-5; perhaps D is TRBD1 or TRBD2 (5 bases each). CDR3 size: 16 residues. V shed 1 base and J shed 5 bases, with 17 bases lying between them. From germline, CDR1 is MNHEY and CDR2 SMNVEV (reference sequence). CDR3 residues: CASSLLASQSGETQYF. CDR3 DNA sequence: TGTGCCAGCAGTTTATTAGCGTCCCAGTCAGGGGAGACCCAGTACTTC.

For the CDR3, the DNA is TGCGCCAGCAGCCAAGAGTTAGCGGAGAGCTCCTACGAGCAGTACTTC. Amino acids: CASSQELAESSYEQYF. This rearrangement joins TRBV4-1 to TRBJ2-7; D is possibly TRBD2 (6 bases). Trimming shortened V by 0 bases and J by 0 bases, and 12 bases separated the two germline ends. The CDR3 has 16 amino acids. Germline values: CDR1 MGHRA, CDR2 YSYEKL.

The chain links TRBV2 to TRBJ2-5, with 16 bases fitting TRBD2. Germline loops: CDR1 SNHLY, CDR2 FYNNEI. The V and J ends lost 4 bases and 5 bases, in that order; junction bases with no gene match: 7. The CDR3 is made up of 17 amino acids. The CDR3: CASSAGLAGGPGETQYF. CDR3 nucleotides: TGTGCCAGCAGTGCGGGACTAGCGGGAGGGCCGGGGGAGACCCAGTACTTC.